Following are 22 T cell receptor beta chains from one sample sequenced in a study of early T cells in non-severe SARS-CoV-2 infection. Using its own MiXCR run on the 5' RACE reads, TCRdb lists one record per CDR3 protein. The table shows about 83,000 distinct CDR3 sequences, with about 10% occurring only once. The sample in question was whole blood, obtained at baseline. All receptors come from an adult who was a healthcare worker with PCR-confirmed SARS-CoV-2 infection or an uninfected control (not recorded which).

This clonotype has ten or more counts. The genes are TRBV24-1 and TRBJ2-2; perhaps TRBD2 as D (6 bases). Germline values: CDR1 KGHDR, CDR2 SFDVKD. V lost 3 bases and J lost 6, with 13 bases in between. CDR3 length: 15 residues. The CDR3 DNA is TGTGCCACCAGTGATCCTAGCTGGGGGGCCGGGGAGCTGTTTTTT. It specifies CATSDPSWGAGELFF.

The chain links TRBV20-1 to TRBJ2-5; D is uncertain. Trimming left V 6 bases short and J 5 bases short, with 10 bases between. Germline CDR1 and CDR2: DFQATT and SNEGSKA (reference sequence). The CDR3 has 11 residues. The CDR3 is CSAIVTETQYF. The CDR3 DNA follows: TGCAGTGCCATCGTCACTGAGACCCAGTACTTC.

This clonotype was seen repeatedly, ten times or more. V usage is TRBV5-1 and J usage is TRBJ2-7; 11 positions match TRBD2. CDR1 is SGHRS and CDR2 is YFSETQ in the germline V gene. CDR3 size: 15 residues. The ends lost 0 bases at V and 4 bases at J; junction bases unmatched: 3. The CDR3 bases are TGCGCCAGCAGCTTGGCGGGACTAGCGGTTTACGAGCAGTACTTC. This sequence encodes CASSLAGLAVYEQYF. The complete variable domain, with remaining parts taken from reference TRBV5-1 and TRBJ2-7, reads KAGVTQTPRYLIKTRGQQVTLSCSPISGHRSVSWYQQTPGQGLQFLFEYFSETQRNKGNFPGRFSGRQFSNSRSEMNVSTLELGDSALYLCASSLAGLAVYEQYFGPGTRLTVT.

The rearrangement uses TRBV30 and TRBJ2-7, with 10 bases aligning to TRBD1. Germline V gene sequence: CDR1 GTSNPN, CDR2 SVGIG (reference sequence). The CDR3 sequence is 14 residues long. The junction had 3 bases not matched to a gene; V was cut back by 1 base and J by 3 bases. CDR3 residues: CAWSAGTGVYEQYF. CDR3 bases: TGTGCCTGGAGTGCCGGGACAGGGGTCTACGAGCAGTACTTC. Together with reference TRBV30 and TRBJ2-7, the CDR3 gives the full variable domain: SQTIHQWPATLVQPVGSPLSLECTVEGTSNPNLYWYRQAAGRGLQLLFYSVGIGQISSEVPQNLSASRPQDRQFILSSKKLLLSDSGFYLCAWSAGTGVYEQYFGPGTRLTVT.

This clonotype showed up many times. This rearrangement joins TRBV20-1 to TRBJ2-2; 7 bases agree with TRBD1. Germline assignment: CDR1 DFQATT and CDR2 SNEGSKA (reference sequence). This CDR3 spans 13 amino acids. V lost 3 bases to trimming and J lost 6 bases; unmatched junction nucleotides: 4. The CDR3 reads CSASTGVSGELFF. DNA of the CDR3: TGCAGTGCTAGCACAGGGGTATCCGGGGAGCTGTTTTTT.

This clonotype was picked up a small number of times. The gene calls are TRBV2 and TRBJ1-1, with D perhaps matching TRBD1 (6 bases). Trimming shortened V by 7 bases and J by 5 bases, and 17 bases separated the two germline ends. Germline CDR1 is SNHLY and CDR2 is FYNNEI. This CDR3 is 14 amino acids long. The CDR3: CASMMTQQGTEAFF. DNA of the CDR3: TGTGCCAGCATGATGACCCAGCAGGGGACTGAAGCTTTCTTT.

The V gene is TRBV7-9, the J gene TRBJ2-5; no definite D call. V dropped 1 base and J dropped 5 bases, with 5 bases sitting between them. Germline assignment: CDR1 SEHNR and CDR2 FQNEAQ (reference sequence). This CDR3 spans 12 amino acids. CDR3 residues: CASSLGIETQYF. The CDR3 DNA reads TGTGCCAGCAGCTTAGGGATTGAGACCCAGTACTTC.

This clonotype has more than one count but fewer than ten. V and J are TRBV3-1 and TRBJ2-2; 14 bases align to TRBD2. Germline loops: CDR1 LGHDT, CDR2 YNNKEL (reference sequence). CDR3 length equals 19 residues. Germline trimming cut 5 bases from V and 3 bases from J; bases unmatched to any gene: 11. The CDR3 sequence is CASSSFTGTSGRDTGELFF. Here the CDR3 DNA reads TGTGCCAGCAGCTCATTCACCGGGACTAGCGGGAGAGACACCGGGGAGCTGTTTTTT.

The chain couples TRBV25-1 to TRBJ1-4; D might be TRBD1 (5 bases). Germline V CDR1 and CDR2: MGHDK, SYGVNS. Trimming stripped 11 bases from V and 5 bases from J, with 15 bases between. This CDR3 has 13 residues. CDR3 sequence (DNA): TGTGCCTCCAATCGACAGCCAAATGAAAAACTGTTTTTT. Amino acid sequence: CASNRQPNEKLFF. The complete variable domain, with remaining parts taken from reference TRBV25-1 and TRBJ1-4, reads EADIYQTPRYLVIGTGKKITLECSQTMGHDKMYWYQQDPGMELHLIHYSYGVNSTEKGDLSSESTVSRIRTEHFPLTLESARPSHTSQYLCASNRQPNEKLFFGSGTQLSVL.

This clonotype has a count of ten or more. The chain carries TRBV28 and TRBJ2-7; no clear D. V dropped 4 bases and J dropped 1 base, with 11 bases sitting between them. The germline CDR1 and CDR2 sequences are MDHEN and SYDVKM. The CDR3 spans 14 residues. For the CDR3, the DNA is TGTGCCAGCAGTTGGGCACTGGAGTCCTACGAGCAGTACTTC. Its translation is CASSWALESYEQYF. Full variable domain (remainder filled in from reference TRBV28 and TRBJ2-7): DVKVTQSSRYLVKRTGEKVFLECVQDMDHENMFWYRQDPGLGLRLIYFSYDVKMKEKGDIPEGYSVSREKKERFSLILESASTNQTSMYLCASSWALESYEQYFGPGTRLTVT.

This clonotype was counted a few times. The rearrangement uses TRBV28 and TRBJ2-3; D remains ambiguous. Germline V gene sequence: CDR1 MDHEN, CDR2 SYDVKM. The CDR3 loop spans 14 amino acids. The ends were cut back, 4 bases at V and 5 bases at J, with 13 bases in the middle. CDR3 region: CASSSRAWGDTQYF. The DNA for the CDR3 is TGTGCCAGCAGTTCTAGGGCCTGGGGAGATACGCAGTATTTT.

The rearrangement links TRBV5-6 to TRBJ1-1; D possibly corresponds to TRBD1 (6 bases). The germline gives CDR1 SGHDT, CDR2 YYEEEE. V lost 5 bases and J 3 bases, leaving 8 bases between the germline ends. CDR3 length: 12 amino acids. The CDR3 protein is CASSQGYTEAFF. CDR3 in DNA: TGTGCCAGCAGTCAGGGGTACACTGAAGCTTTCTTT.

This clonotype was seen only a few times. The gene calls are TRBV28 and TRBJ2-7; 8 positions match TRBD2. The CDR3 is 15 residues long. V was pared by 8 bases and J by 2 bases, with 11 bases of the junction left unmatched. Germline V gives CDR1 MDHEN, CDR2 SYDVKM. CDR3 coding DNA: TGTGCCAGCCACACCAGCGGGAGAGCCCCCTACGAGCAGTACTTC. It codes for CASHTSGRAPYEQYF.

In its sample, this clonotype was seen many times. The chain links TRBV20-1 to TRBJ2-3; 9 bases match TRBD2. The V segment lost 5 bases and the J segment 0 bases; nucleotides outside the gene matches: 6. The CDR3 has 15 residues. The germline V gene has CDR1 DFQATT and CDR2 SNEGSKA (reference sequence). The CDR3, as DNA: TGCAGTGCTCCTAGCGGGGCTTCTAGCACAGATACGCAGTATTTT. The encoded protein is CSAPSGASSTDTQYF.

J is TRBJ2-1 and V is TRBV30, with D hard to call. The CDR3 runs to 12 residues. The V gene lost 3 bases and the J gene lost 5 bases, with 8 bases spanning the gap. Germline V gene sequence: CDR1 GTSNPN, CDR2 SVGIG (reference sequence). The CDR3 DNA reads as TGTGCCTGGAGCCAAACTCACAATGAGCAGTTCTTC. This translates into CAWSQTHNEQFF.

This clonotype has only a few counts. The rearrangement joins TRBV5-6 to TRBJ1-2, with TRBD1 identical over 7 bases. The CDR3 loop spans 13 amino acids. J gave up 4 bases and V 4 bases, and 4 bases lay outside the gene matches. Looked up from germline, CDR1 is SGHDT and CDR2 is YYEEEE. This CDR3 is CASSRGQIYGYTF. The CDR3, as DNA: TGTGCCAGCAGCCGGGGACAGATCTATGGCTACACCTTC.

As DNA, the CDR3 is TGCAGTGCTAGACCGGGACTAGCGGGCACTCGGGAGACCCAGTACTTC. Amino acids: CSARPGLAGTRETQYF. The chain recombines TRBV20-1 with TRBJ2-5; TRBD2 matches at 12 bases. The V gene's germline CDR1 is DFQATT and CDR2 SNEGSKA (reference sequence). The J segment lost 5 bases and the V segment lost 2 bases, leaving 9 bases of the junction unmatched. The CDR3 totals 16 residues.

The gene calls are TRBV20-1 and TRBJ2-1, with 9 bases matching TRBD1. V was pared by 6 bases and J by 6 bases, with 9 bases of the junction left unmatched. The CDR3 totals 14 residues. Germline CDR1 and CDR2: DFQATT and SNEGSKA (reference sequence). The CDR3 reads CSAIRDRAGNEQFF. CDR3 nucleotide sequence: TGCAGTGCCATTAGGGACAGGGCGGGCAATGAGCAGTTCTTC.

The table lists this clonotype with many counts. This chain joins TRBV20-1 and TRBJ2-6, with TRBD1 identical over 7 bases. The V segment lost 6 bases and the J segment 0 bases; nucleotides outside the gene matches: 5. Germline CDR1 and CDR2: DFQATT and SNEGSKA (reference sequence). The CDR3 is made up of 15 amino acids. The CDR3 protein is CSAKRTGSGANVLTF. In DNA, the CDR3 is TGCAGTGCAAAGCGGACAGGCTCTGGGGCCAACGTCCTGACTTTC.

This chain connects TRBV2 to TRBJ2-1, with unresolved D. Trimming left V 7 bases short and J 4 bases short, with 11 bases between. Germline CDR1 reads SNHLY; CDR2 reads FYNNEI. The CDR3 loop spans 13 amino acids. The CDR3 spells CASNEAPYNEQFF. DNA for the CDR3: TGTGCCAGCAACGAAGCGCCGTACAATGAGCAGTTCTTC.

The chain is built from TRBV28 and TRBJ2-7; maybe TRBD2 (6 bases). Trimming removed 5 bases at V and 1 base at J, with 9 bases between. Germline V lookup: CDR1 MDHEN, CDR2 SYDVKM. The CDR3 contains 13 residues. Written as DNA, the CDR3 is TGTGCCAGCAGTACCGGGGGTTCCTACGAGCAGTACTTC. It yields the protein CASSTGGSYEQYF.

J is TRBJ2-7 and V is TRBV12-3 or TRBV12-4; D is undetermined. With 1 base removed from V and 4 bases from J, the gap between germline ends came to 11 bases. The CDR3 spans 14 residues. The CDR3 coding sequence is TGTGCCAGCAGTTTAGGCCAGAACATTTACGAGCAGTACTTC. Protein sequence: CASSLGQNIYEQYF.